Reported below is one TCR beta chain. Authors' analysis steps: Reference gene primer amplification in the assay estimated nucleated cell counts. TCRdb's copy holds only in-frame clones and misses some; the assay was immunoSEQ multiplex PCR. That table supplies the V and J calls and clone size; D and trimming were determined from the DNA. The table records about 110,000 clones, around 81% of them present only once. The sample originates from a study of blood T cell repertoires in COVID-19. In the study overall: Acute-phase and convalescent COVID-19 samples originated in the United States, Italy and Spain. Sample material is recorded as cDNA or gDNA derived from T cells, B-cell-depleted T cells, or PBMCs.

The CDR3 contains 14 residues. Between the trimmed V and J ends, which lost 5 bases and 3 bases, there was a span of 11 bases. Per the germline V gene, CDR1 is SGHTA and CDR2 is FQGNSA. The V call is TRBV7-2, the J call TRBJ1-5; a weak D match, TRBD1 (6 bases). The sequence came from a woman between 65 and 79 years old with acute or convalescent COVID-19. Sequencing was performed on peripheral blood. The CDR3 DNA follows: TGTGCCAGCAGCCCCGGGACAACCAATCAGCCCCAGCATTTT. It codes for CASSPGTTNQPQHF.